The next 15 T cell receptor beta chains were all read from a single sample in a study of T-cell reconstitution after alpha-beta-depleted transplantation in children. The authors prepared the TCRbeta library with unique molecular identifiers. TCRdb ran MiXCR on the PCR reads and lists one entry per CDR3 protein. The data contain around 960,000 distinct CDR3 sequences, 25% to 35% of them seen just once; the ten biggest clones take up about 28%. This material consisted of PBMCs, mostly from graft donor cells, taken 360 days after TCRalphabeta/CD19-depleted stem cell transplant. The receptors shown here come from a boy younger than two who had a stem cell transplant for SCID, so the T cells may come from the graft donor.

This clonotype was observed a few times. The rearrangement uses TRBV24-1 and TRBJ2-3, with D uncertain. Per the germline V gene, CDR1 is KGHDR and CDR2 is SFDVKD. The CDR3 runs 12 residues. The V gene lost 3 bases and the J gene lost 2 bases, with 2 bases spanning the gap. CDR3 amino acids: CATSDPTDTQYF. For the CDR3, the DNA is TGTGCCACCAGTGATCCCACAGATACGCAGTATTTT.

V is TRBV27 and J is TRBJ2-5, with D tentatively TRBD2 (6 bases). V lost 1 base, J lost 4 bases, and 16 bases lay in between. CDR1 is MNHEY and CDR2 is SMNVEV in the germline V gene (reference sequence). The length of the CDR3 is 16 residues. The CDR3 DNA reads as TGTGCCAGCAGTTTATTGTGGGCAGGGAGGCCAGAGACCCAGTACTTC. It encodes CASSLLWAGRPETQYF.

V is TRBV29-1 and J is TRBJ2-1; no reliable D call. The CDR3 is made up of 10 amino acids. V lost 4 bases to trimming and J lost 15 bases, with 13 bases between them. Germline CDR1 and CDR2: SQVTM and ANQGSEA. The DNA of the CDR3 is TGCAGCGTTGGTACAACCCCGGGGTTCTTC. The encoded protein is CSVGTTPGFF.

For the CDR3, the DNA is TGCGCCAGCAGCTTGGCTGGAATCTACAGGGTGTGGCTCCCACACGAGCAGTACTTC. It yields the protein CASSLAGIYRVWLPHEQYF. This rearrangement joins TRBV5-1 to TRBJ2-7, with D possibly matching TRBD1 (6 bases). Germline CDR1 and CDR2: SGHRS and YFSETQ. The CDR3 has 19 amino acids. Trimming stripped 0 bases from V and 5 bases from J, with 27 bases between.

This chain connects TRBV2 to TRBJ2-7; weak D call: TRBD1 (5 bases). The V end was cut by 3 bases, the J end by 2 bases, with 8 bases between. The CDR3 extends over 13 amino acids. Germline loops: CDR1 SNHLY, CDR2 FYNNEI. The CDR3 loop reads CASSEGPPYEQYF. DNA for the CDR3: TGTGCCAGCAGTGAGGGGCCCCCCTACGAGCAGTACTTC. The whole variable domain, remainder taken from reference TRBV2 and TRBJ2-7, is EPEVTQTPSHQVTQMGQEVILRCVPISNHLYFYWYRQILGQKVEFLVSFYNNEISEKSEIFDDQFSVERPDGSNFTLKIRSTKLEDSAMYFCASSEGPPYEQYFGPGTRLTVT.

This sequence joins TRBV7-9 and TRBJ1-1, with D uncertain. Germline V gives CDR1 SEHNR, CDR2 FQNEAQ (reference sequence). This CDR3 has 14 residues. V was shortened by 4 bases and J by 4 bases, with 13 bases between the two germline ends. The CDR3 DNA reads as TGTGCCAGCAGCTCAAGAGACCTGGGCACTGAAGCTTTCTTT. Translating gives CASSSRDLGTEAFF.

The gene calls are TRBV20-1 and TRBJ2-2, with no clear D. Between the trimmed V and J ends, which lost 3 bases and 2 bases, there was a span of 10 bases. The CDR3 runs to 14 residues. Germline CDR1 and CDR2: DFQATT and SNEGSKA (reference sequence). The CDR3 DNA reads TGCAGTGCTAGCCGCCAAGGAAACACCGGGGAGCTGTTTTTT. It encodes CSASRQGNTGELFF.

The rearrangement joins TRBV12-3 or TRBV12-4 to TRBJ2-7; 11 nucleotides match TRBD1. The CDR3 covers 13 residues. V lost 7 bases and J lost 4; bases outside the gene matches: 3. The CDR3 nucleotides read TGTGCCAGCAAGGGGACAGGGGGGTACGAGCAGTACTTC. Translating gives CASKGTGGYEQYF.

This clonotype was detected only a few times. The chain has TRBV20-1 and TRBJ2-7; D is unresolved. Germline V gene sequence: CDR1 DFQATT, CDR2 SNEGSKA (reference sequence). Trimming stripped 0 bases from V and 3 bases from J, with 9 bases between. CDR3 length equals 13 residues. CDR3 sequence: CSARDFWGYEQYF. CDR3 sequence (DNA): TGCAGTGCTAGAGATTTCTGGGGCTACGAGCAGTACTTC.

There are a few counts of this clonotype. V usage is TRBV5-6 and J usage is TRBJ2-7, with 11 bases aligning to TRBD2. The ends lost 2 bases at V and 1 base at J; junction bases unmatched: 2. Germline V CDR1 and CDR2: SGHDT, YYEEEE. CDR3 length: 15 amino acids. CDR3 residues: CASSFPSGGSYEQYF. CDR3 coding DNA: TGTGCCAGCAGCTTTCCTAGCGGGGGGTCCTACGAGCAGTACTTC. Full variable domain (missing parts from reference TRBV5-6 and TRBJ2-7): DAGVTQSPTHLIKTRGQQVTLRCSPKSGHDTVSWYQQALGQGPQFIFQYYEEEERQRGNFPDRFSGHQFPNYSSELNVNALLLGDSALYLCASSFPSGGSYEQYFGPGTRLTVT.

This chain joins TRBV7-9 and TRBJ2-4, with 8 nucleotides matching TRBD1. Germline CDR1 and CDR2: SEHNR and FQNEAQ (reference sequence). CDR3 length: 16 amino acids. V shed 3 bases and J 0 bases; nucleotides not matched to a gene: 4. The CDR3 reads CASSFGQGLAKNIQYF. CDR3 DNA sequence: TGTGCCAGCAGCTTCGGACAGGGACTAGCCAAAAACATTCAGTACTTC. Filled out from reference TRBV7-9 and TRBJ2-4, the complete variable domain reads DTGVSQNPRHKITKRGQNVTFRCDPISEHNRLYWYRQTLGQGPEFLTYFQNEAQLEKSRLLSDRFSAERPKGSFSTLEIQRTEQGDSAMYLCASSFGQGLAKNIQYFGAGTRLSVL.

The chain uses TRBV27 and TRBJ2-7; no definite D call. The V gene lost 1 base and the J gene lost 2 bases, with 9 bases spanning the gap. Germline CDR1 is MNHEY and CDR2 is SMNVEV (reference sequence). The CDR3 sequence is 14 residues long. CDR3 in DNA: TGTGCCAGCAGTTTATTCCCCACGACCTACGAGCAGTACTTC. Translation gives CASSLFPTTYEQYF.

CDR3: CASSPLDKNTGELFF. The DNA for the CDR3 is TGTGCCAGCAGCCCGCTGGACAAGAACACCGGGGAGCTGTTTTTT. The chain couples TRBV7-9 to TRBJ2-2; possible D gene TRBD1, 5 bases. CDR1 is SEHNR, CDR2 FQNEAQ, per germline (reference sequence). CDR3 length equals 15 residues. V was trimmed by 5 bases and J by 1 base, leaving 11 bases between them.

This chain connects TRBV5-6 to TRBJ2-3; a possible D gene is TRBD2 (5 bases). Germline CDR1 reads SGHDT; CDR2 reads YYEEEE. V shed 3 bases and J shed 0 bases, with 14 bases lying between them. The CDR3 length is 16 residues. CDR3 coding DNA: TGTGCCAGCAGCTCCGACGGAGGCTCTAGCACAGATACGCAGTATTTT. Its protein is CASSSDGGSSTDTQYF.

This clonotype was seen a few times. The rearrangement links TRBV7-9 to TRBJ2-1; D perhaps matches TRBD1 (7 bases). V dropped 0 bases and J dropped 5 bases, with 17 bases sitting between them. The CDR3 has 17 residues. Germline CDR1 is SEHNR and CDR2 is FQNEAQ (reference sequence). The CDR3 bases are TGTGCCAGCAGCTTAGCGCCGACAGGGCCGGGGGACAATGAGCAGTTCTTC. Encoded protein: CASSLAPTGPGDNEQFF.